This T cell receptor (beta chain) derives from a study of T cell responses to AZD1222 COVID-19 vaccine. At the level of the study: Combined were second doses at about 4 or about 12 weeks.

Concerning this clone: Its cognate antigen is unknown.

TCRdb's table, derived via immunoSEQ multiplex PCR, lists solely in-frame clones and lacks some. The sample contains 89,000 or so clones, over 70% of which appear only once. V trimming: 4 bases; J trimming: 9 bases; junction bases outside the gene matches: 6. CDR1 SNHLY and CDR2 FYNNEI come from the germline V gene. This CDR3 region has 14 residues. Study-level points and caveats: Across the whole spike, CD4 TCRs peaked at regions 160-218 and 743-854. AZD1222 recipients seropositive at baseline numbered only six or seven. Spike-specific TCR breadth and depth rose after two AZD1222 doses.

The rearrangement uses TRBV2 and TRBJ1-6; TRBD1 matches 7 bases. The sequence was collected from an adult in good health. The sequenced sample was peripheral blood, obtained on day 0 of AZD1222 vaccination. The CDR3 loop is CASSGRDSGSPLHF. The CDR3 nucleotides read TGTGCCAGCAGTGGGCGGGACAGTGGTTCACCCCTCCACTTT.